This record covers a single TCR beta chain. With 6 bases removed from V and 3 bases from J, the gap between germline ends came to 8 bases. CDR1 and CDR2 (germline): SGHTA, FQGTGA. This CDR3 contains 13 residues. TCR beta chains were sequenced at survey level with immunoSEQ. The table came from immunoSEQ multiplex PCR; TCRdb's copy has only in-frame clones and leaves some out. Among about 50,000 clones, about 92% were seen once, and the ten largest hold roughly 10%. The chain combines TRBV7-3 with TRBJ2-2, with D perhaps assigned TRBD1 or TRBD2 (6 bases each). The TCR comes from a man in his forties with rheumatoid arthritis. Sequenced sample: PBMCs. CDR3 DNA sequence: TGTGCCAGCAGTAGGGGGGACACCGGGGAGCTGTTTTTT. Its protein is CASSRGDTGELFF.